The clone carrying this T cell receptor (beta chain) was found a few times. Germline V CDR1 and CDR2: SGHRS, YFSETQ. The V and J ends lost 4 bases and 3 bases respectively, with 16 bases between them. This CDR3 has 15 residues. This sample was included in a study of blood T cell repertoires in COVID-19. Only in-frame clones appear in the TCRdb table, and some are missing; sequencing was by immunoSEQ multiplex PCR. The sample records about 360,000 clones, 80% to 90% being singletons. The TCR was taken from a woman in her fifties or sixties with COVID-19, enrolled during active disease. The sequenced sample was peripheral blood. The chain uses TRBV5-1 and TRBJ1-2, with D possibly matching TRBD1 (5 bases). In DNA, the CDR3 is TGCGCCAGCAGCGTTACCCGGGGGGATGACTATGGCTACACCTTC. Translation gives CASSVTRGDDYGYTF.